This TCR beta chain was documented in a study of cytomegalovirus exposure and HLA in healthy donors (dated by TCRdb to 2016 to 2017). About the full investigation: An earlier analysis of some 600 of the donors reported about 300 Gb of sequence data and 117 million unique TCR beta sequences obtained from some 170 million T cells. Genome-wide SNP genotypes for about three fifths of the roughly 670 donors were used in a later genetic analysis, which treated that subset as a discovery cohort. The study combined high-throughput TCR immunosequencing, statistical association of individual TCRs with disease status, and machine learning to predict cytomegalovirus infection status. On average, 235,054 unique TCR beta nucleotide sequences were sequenced per donor among roughly 430 genotyped donors of the cohort, with roughly 20% of those sequences being non-productive. Rather than drawing on any new phenotypic data, the later analysis identified candidate immune exposures from TCR beta sequences and the way those sequences occurred across donors. A later analysis re-examined previously published TCR beta repertoires from roughly 720 donors and added high-resolution HLA genotyping to investigate patterns of TCR occurrence. Roughly five DR-DQ haplotypes were handled as single units for association and clustering because linkage in the cohort was strong. The study used immunosequencing to profile the T cell repertoires of 670 or so subjects and linked those repertoires to cytomegalovirus serostatus. The genetic ancestry cluster associated with self-reported Caucasian donors included around four fifths of the roughly 410 genotyped donors. Both class I and class II loci were covered by HLA typing, at four-digit resolution. Every discovery cohort repertoire had been produced on one sequencing platform. In addition to the first cohort of around 670 subjects, a separate validation cohort of under 150 different subjects was used. An early release covering roughly 640 HLA-typed donors comprised around 300 gigabases of sequencing data and roughly 85 million unique TCR sequences. Donor age, sex, ethnicity and CMV serostatus were collected together with the repertoire data. The number of donors typed differed by locus, with about 629-630 for A, B, C, DRB1 and DQB1, more than 500 for DQA1, under 610 for DPA1, and around 450 for DPB1. The study was designed to test whether signatures of past pathogen exposure could be identified by cataloging public T cell receptors. An earlier analysis of 587 of the donors applied high-throughput TCR beta sequencing to assess whether each TCR beta V gene segment acted as functional or pseudogenic.

Concerning this clone itself: Its recognized antigen is unknown. No much larger clonotype is one base removed from it; base qualities were not supplied.

The cohort was made up of approximately 670 healthy bone marrow donors. At the time of sampling, every cohort member was nominally healthy, though immune exposures that went unrecorded were likely present. The donor was CMV seronegative and belonged to the group of under 400 seronegative cohort members. Every donor gave a peripheral blood sample, and the peripheral blood mononuclear cells from that sample were used for TCR beta sequencing. Genomic DNA extraction from the blood cell samples was performed with the Qiagen DNeasy Blood Extraction Kit. Beyond this particular receptor, the publication reports: Strong co-occurrence of HLA alleles, especially DR and DQ, made assigning TCR associations to individual alleles difficult. A later analysis found that TCR association rates varied across HLA loci, with DRB1 alleles showing the most associated TCRs and HLA-C alleles the fewest. The cohort was sequenced for TCR beta chains only, and without alpha or paired-chain data the features that could be detected were limited. A cluster of highly shared sequence variants was judged likely to be a technical artifact of the sequencing pipeline. A later analysis found that most CMV-associated TCR beta chains appeared HLA-restricted, with HLA associations seemingly driven largely by CMV exposure. A further reported finding was that TCR beta sequences accurately predicted the HLA-A and HLA-B alleles for most subjects in the first cohort. Linkage disequilibrium might explain the correlated functional status among segregating V segments, but an unknown experimental factor could not be ruled out. The authors suggested that the approach could potentially be extended to other disease states and immunological phenotypes. The classifier was reported to diagnose cytomegalovirus status with high specificity and sensitivity in both the original and validation cohorts. Compared with the roughly 670-donor mean, donors in an Asian-associated ancestry cluster had fewer N-insertions in productive TCRs, according to a later genetic analysis. A few of the identified cytomegalovirus-associated TCR beta chains were confirmed in vitro to be specific for cytomegalovirus antigens. In a later analysis, HLA-associated TCR beta chains showed more clonal expansion and lower generation probabilities than non-associated chains that were equally common. Because HLA typing was missing for some donors at each locus, association tests included only the typed subset. Because counts were too low, some 16 rarely observed V segments, including chromosome 9 orphons, were excluded from the earlier analysis of about 500 of the donors. An association between a missense DCLRE1C variant and V-gene and J-gene trimming of TCR beta chains was found in a later genetic analysis and replicated in an independent cohort. The study listed 150 to 200 TCR beta chains as associated with cytomegalovirus. Most TCR sequences were seen in very few donors, while some public TCRs were found in many individuals. The 87-base-pair reads could not distinguish some IMGT-functional V segments, including TRBV6-2 and TRBV6-3, so those segments were excluded. For the cohort, immune exposure information was limited to CMV serostatus. In a later analysis, 16,951 TCR beta sequences were associated with specific HLA alleles at a false discovery rate of 0.05. The presence/absence analyses assumed that sequencing depth was roughly uniform across donors, and that assumption may not be true. Broadly in line with IMGT annotations, most TCR beta V segments showed up in productive rearrangements about 87% or about 30% of the time in an earlier analysis of approximately 640 of the donors. Several of the top co-occurrence clusters appeared to be linked to parvovirus B19, influenza, CMV and Epstein-Barr virus, according to a later analysis.

Libraries were made using the immunoSEQ multiplex PCR assay. For the multiplex PCR, a mixture combining 60 forward primers for TCR Vbeta segments and 13 reverse primers for TCR Jbeta segments was used. The CDR3 region of rearranged TCR beta genes was amplified from genomic DNA with a multiplex PCR assay. On the Illumina HiSeq System, the amplified TCR beta libraries were sequenced as 87-base-pair reads. In the authors' own workflow: A later analysis tallied 75 million to 95 million unique TCR beta chains across the 666 repertoires, and around 12 million of those chains were shared by two or more donors. Raw reads were error-corrected and collapsed into unique sequences with a nearest-neighbor algorithm that merged closely related sequences to remove PCR and sequencing errors. CDR3 sequences were aligned to IMGT reference sequences to assign V, D and J gene segments. For a sequence to be retained, a match of at least six nucleotides to both a V gene segment and a J gene segment was required. A rearrangement was called productive if the CDR3 had no stop codons and remained in frame with V and J, and every other rearrangement was called non-productive. CDR3 was defined according to IMGT convention as the region running from the second conserved V-encoded cysteine to the conserved J-encoded phenylalanine. In an earlier analysis of roughly 580 of the donors, sequences lacking an unambiguous match to a single V gene segment were excluded. An earlier analysis of roughly 590 of the donors called V segments functional above 56.7% productive rearrangements and segregating when the between-donor standard deviation exceeded 5%. A statistical classification framework was built to diagnose cytomegalovirus status from the catalog of TCR beta chain sequences. In a later analysis, V and J genes were assigned by comparing TCR nucleotide sequences against IMGT/GENE-DB human TR gene sequences. The TCRdist pipeline was used in a later analysis to assign CDR3 sequences and most-parsimonious VDJ recombination scenarios. In a later analysis, each TCR beta chain was defined by its CDR3 amino acid sequence together with its V-gene family, and reads without a unique V-gene family were excluded. As a way to deal with suspected cross-contamination and a sequencing artifact, a later analysis dropped roughly 600 nucleotide sequences that were highly shared and had low generation probability. In a later analysis, a clonal expansion index was calculated for each public chain from normalized within-repertoire ranks of inferred template counts. A later analysis computed generation probabilities with a VDJ recombination model fitted to out-of-frame rearrangements, and checked the results against IGoR. A later analysis scored TCR-TCR, TCR-HLA and TCR-CMV co-occurrence with hypergeometric tests, applying a repertoire-size bias correction to TCR pairs. A later analysis estimated false discovery rates by permuting HLA or CMV assignments 20 times. In a later analysis, co-occurring TCRs were grouped with DBSCAN, and TCRdist sequence similarity was added when clustering was performed within HLA-allele-positive subsets. Repertoires with fewer than 30,000 or more than 120,000 public chains were left out of co-occurrence clustering, as were several repertoires with anomalous nucleotide sharing. What TCRdb holds here is the immuneACCESS table cut down to in-frame rearrangements. Part of the clones is not present; checked against another copy, under half of the missing clones reflect an unresolved V gene, and the others are unexplained. V and J calls and clone size follow that table, whereas D and trimming were derived from the DNA. The sample yields some 120,000 clones; roughly 81% were counted once. Around 0.99% of the sample belongs to the ten largest clones.

Spanning cysteine to phenylalanine, the CDR3 consists of 11 amino acids. Only the CDR3 portion is preserved as DNA: 33 bases, with reading frame beginning at the first base. The germline V gene (reference sequence) gives CDR1 as WNHNN and CDR2 as SYGVQD. The sample comprised PBMCs. Recombination connected TRBV10-1 to TRBJ2-5, with the D gene not clear enough to name. The closer fit of TRBJ2-7 to the DNA end suggests the J call may be wrong. This TCR was sampled from a woman aged 25 to 45 in good health and CMV-seronegative. CDR3 loop: CASSAPYEQYF. Here is the DNA: TGCGCCAGCAGTGCCCCCTACGAGCAGTACTTC.